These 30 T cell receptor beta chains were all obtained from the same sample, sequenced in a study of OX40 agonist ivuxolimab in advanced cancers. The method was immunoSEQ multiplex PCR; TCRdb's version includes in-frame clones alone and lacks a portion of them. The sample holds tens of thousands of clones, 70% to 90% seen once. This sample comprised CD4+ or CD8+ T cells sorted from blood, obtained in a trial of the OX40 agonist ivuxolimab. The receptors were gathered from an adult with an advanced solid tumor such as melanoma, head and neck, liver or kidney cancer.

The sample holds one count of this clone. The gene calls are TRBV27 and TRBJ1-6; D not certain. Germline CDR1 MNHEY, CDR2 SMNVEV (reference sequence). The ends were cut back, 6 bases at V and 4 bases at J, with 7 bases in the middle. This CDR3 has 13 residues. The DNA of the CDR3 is TGTGCCAGCAGGATCACTTATAATTCACCCCTCCACTTT. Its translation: CASRITYNSPLHF.

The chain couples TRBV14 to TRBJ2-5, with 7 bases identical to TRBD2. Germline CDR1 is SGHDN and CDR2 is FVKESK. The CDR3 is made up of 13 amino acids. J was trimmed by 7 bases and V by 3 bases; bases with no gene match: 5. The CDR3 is CASSQGWGGTQYF. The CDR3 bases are TGTGCCAGCAGCCAGGGCTGGGGGGGGACCCAGTACTTC.

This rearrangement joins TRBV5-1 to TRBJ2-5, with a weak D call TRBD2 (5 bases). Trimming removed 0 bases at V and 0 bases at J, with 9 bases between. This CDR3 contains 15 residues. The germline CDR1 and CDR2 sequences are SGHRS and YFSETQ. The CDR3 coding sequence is TGCGCCAGCAGCTTGGGACTACAATACCAAGAGACCCAGTACTTC. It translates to CASSLGLQYQETQYF.

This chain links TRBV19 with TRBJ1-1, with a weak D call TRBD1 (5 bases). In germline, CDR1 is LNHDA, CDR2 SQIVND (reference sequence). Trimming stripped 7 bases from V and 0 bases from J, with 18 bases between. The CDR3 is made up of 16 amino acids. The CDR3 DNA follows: TGTGCCAGTACCCGACGCGGAGGGACCTTGAACACTGAAGCTTTCTTT. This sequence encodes CASTRRGGTLNTEAFF.

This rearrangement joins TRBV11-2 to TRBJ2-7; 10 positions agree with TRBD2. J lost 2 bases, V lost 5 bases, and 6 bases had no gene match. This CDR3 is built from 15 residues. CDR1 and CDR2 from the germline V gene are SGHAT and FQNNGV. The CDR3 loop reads CASSPGLAFTYEQYF. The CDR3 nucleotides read TGTGCCAGCAGCCCGGGACTAGCGTTCACCTACGAGCAGTACTTC.

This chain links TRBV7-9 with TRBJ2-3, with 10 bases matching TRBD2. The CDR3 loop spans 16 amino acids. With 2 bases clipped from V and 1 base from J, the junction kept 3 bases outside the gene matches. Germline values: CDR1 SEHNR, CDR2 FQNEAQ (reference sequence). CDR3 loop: CASSLPGTSGTDTQYF. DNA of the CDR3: TGTGCCAGCAGCTTACCCGGGACTAGCGGCACAGATACGCAGTATTTT.

The CDR3, as DNA: TGTGCCTGGAGACAGGGGAATTCCTATGGCTACACCTTC. This translates into CAWRQGNSYGYTF. The genes are TRBV30 and TRBJ1-2; 7 bases fit TRBD1. The CDR3 consists of 13 residues. The ends lost 3 bases at V and 4 bases at J; junction bases unmatched: 5. The germline V gene has CDR1 GTSNPN and CDR2 SVGIG (reference sequence).

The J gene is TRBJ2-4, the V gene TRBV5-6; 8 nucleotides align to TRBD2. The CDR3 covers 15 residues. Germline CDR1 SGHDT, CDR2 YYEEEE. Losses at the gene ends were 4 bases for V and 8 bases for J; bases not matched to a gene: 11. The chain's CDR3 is CASSPLRAGGHIQYF. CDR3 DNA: TGTGCCAGCAGCCCCCTGCGCGCGGGAGGACACATTCAGTACTTC.

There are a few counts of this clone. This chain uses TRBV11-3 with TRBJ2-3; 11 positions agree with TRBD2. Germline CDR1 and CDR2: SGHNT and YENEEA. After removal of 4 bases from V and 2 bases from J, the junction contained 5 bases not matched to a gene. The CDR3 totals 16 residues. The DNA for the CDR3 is TGTGCCAGCAGCTCTATTAGCGGGAGGGACACAGATACGCAGTATTTT. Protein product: CASSSISGRDTDTQYF. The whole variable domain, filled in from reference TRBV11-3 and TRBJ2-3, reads EAGVVQSPRYKIIEKKQPVAFWCNPISGHNTLYWYLQNLGQGPELLIRYENEEAVDDSQLPKDRFSAERLKGVDSTLKIQPAELGDSAVYLCASSSISGRDTDTQYFGPGTRLTVL.

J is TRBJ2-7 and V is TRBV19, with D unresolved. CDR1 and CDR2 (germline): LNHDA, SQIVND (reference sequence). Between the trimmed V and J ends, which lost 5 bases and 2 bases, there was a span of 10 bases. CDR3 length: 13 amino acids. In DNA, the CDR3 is TGTGCCAGTAGTGTGGCCCCGCCCTACGAGCAGTACTTC. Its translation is CASSVAPPYEQYF.

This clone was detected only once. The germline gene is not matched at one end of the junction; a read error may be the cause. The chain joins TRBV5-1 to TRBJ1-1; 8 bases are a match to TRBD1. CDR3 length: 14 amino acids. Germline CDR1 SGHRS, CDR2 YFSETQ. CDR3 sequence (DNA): TGTGCCAGCAGCTTGCTGCAGGGGGCGACTGAAGCTTTCTTT. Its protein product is CASSLLQGATEAFF.

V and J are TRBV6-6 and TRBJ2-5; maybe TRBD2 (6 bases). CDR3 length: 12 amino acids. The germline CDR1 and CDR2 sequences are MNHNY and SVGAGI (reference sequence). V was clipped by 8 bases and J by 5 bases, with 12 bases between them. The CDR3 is CASGGLSETQYF. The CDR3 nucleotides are TGTGCCAGCGGGGGGTTGTCGGAGACCCAGTACTTC.

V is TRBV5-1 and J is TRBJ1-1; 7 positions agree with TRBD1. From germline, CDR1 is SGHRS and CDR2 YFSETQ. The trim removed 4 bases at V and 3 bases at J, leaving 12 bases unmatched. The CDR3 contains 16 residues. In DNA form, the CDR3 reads TGCGCCAGCAGCCGCGGACAGGCCCAGAATGACACTGAAGCTTTCTTT. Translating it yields CASSRGQAQNDTEAFF.

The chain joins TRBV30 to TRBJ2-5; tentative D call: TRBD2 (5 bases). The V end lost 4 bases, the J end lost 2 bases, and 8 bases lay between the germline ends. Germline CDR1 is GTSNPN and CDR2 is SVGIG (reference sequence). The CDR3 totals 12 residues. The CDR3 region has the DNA TGTGCCTGGACTGGAGGACAAGAGACCCAGTACTTC. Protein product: CAWTGGQETQYF.

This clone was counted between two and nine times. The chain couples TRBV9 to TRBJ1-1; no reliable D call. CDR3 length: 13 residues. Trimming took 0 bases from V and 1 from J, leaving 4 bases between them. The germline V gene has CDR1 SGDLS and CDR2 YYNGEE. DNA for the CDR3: TGTGCCAGCAGCGTAGACCAGAACACTGAAGCTTTCTTT. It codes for CASSVDQNTEAFF.

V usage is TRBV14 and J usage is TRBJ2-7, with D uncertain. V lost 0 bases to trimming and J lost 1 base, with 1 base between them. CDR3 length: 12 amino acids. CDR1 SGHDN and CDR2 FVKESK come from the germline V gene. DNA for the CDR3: TGTGCCAGCAGCCAAGATTCCTACGAGCAGTACTTC. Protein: CASSQDSYEQYF.

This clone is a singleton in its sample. The CDR3 spells CASSNPGRTNSEKLFF. CDR3 sequence (DNA): TGTGCCAGTAGTAACCCAGGACGGACCAACTCGGAAAAACTGTTTTTT. The chain has TRBV19 and TRBJ1-4; D is unclear. Trimming stripped 4 bases from V and 8 bases from J, with 20 bases between. Germline V lookup: CDR1 LNHDA, CDR2 SQIVND (reference sequence). This CDR3 spans 16 amino acids.

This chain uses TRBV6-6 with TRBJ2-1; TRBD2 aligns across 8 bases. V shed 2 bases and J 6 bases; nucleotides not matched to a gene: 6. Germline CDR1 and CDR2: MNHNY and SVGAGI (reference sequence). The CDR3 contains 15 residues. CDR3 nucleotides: TGTGCCAGCAGTTACCGAGCGGGAGTCTCCAATGAGCAGTTCTTC. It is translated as CASSYRAGVSNEQFF.

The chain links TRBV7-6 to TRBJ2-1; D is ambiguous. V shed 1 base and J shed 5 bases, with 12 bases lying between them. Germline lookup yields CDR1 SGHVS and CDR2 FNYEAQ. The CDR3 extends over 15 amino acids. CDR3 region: CASSLDGGRDNEQFF. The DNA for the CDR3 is TGTGCCAGCAGCTTAGACGGCGGTCGCGACAATGAGCAGTTCTTC.

The CDR3 nucleotides read TGTGCCAGCAAGGTCCGTCAAGAGACCCAGTACTTC. Translated: CASKVRQETQYF. V is TRBV6-4 and J is TRBJ2-5; D ambiguous. From germline, CDR1 is MRHNA and CDR2 SNTAGT. This CDR3 has 12 residues. The V end was cut by 7 bases, the J end by 2 bases, with 8 bases between.

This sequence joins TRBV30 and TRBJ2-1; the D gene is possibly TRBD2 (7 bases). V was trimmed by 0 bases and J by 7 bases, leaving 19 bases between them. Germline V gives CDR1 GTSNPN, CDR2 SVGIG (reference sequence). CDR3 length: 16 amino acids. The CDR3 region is CAWSVQGSGRENEQFF. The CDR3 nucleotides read TGTGCCTGGAGTGTACAGGGTAGCGGGCGCGAGAATGAGCAGTTCTTC.

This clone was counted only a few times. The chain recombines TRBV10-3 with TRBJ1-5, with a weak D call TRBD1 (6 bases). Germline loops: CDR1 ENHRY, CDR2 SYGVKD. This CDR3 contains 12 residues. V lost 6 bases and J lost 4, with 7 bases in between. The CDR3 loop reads CAIRDSNQPQHF. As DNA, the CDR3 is TGTGCCATCAGGGACAGTAATCAGCCCCAGCATTTT.

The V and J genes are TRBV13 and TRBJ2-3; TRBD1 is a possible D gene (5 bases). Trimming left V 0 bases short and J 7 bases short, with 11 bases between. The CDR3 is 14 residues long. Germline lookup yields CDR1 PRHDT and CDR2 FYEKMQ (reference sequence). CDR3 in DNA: TGTGCCAGCAGCTTAGGGGCCAAGGGGAATACGCAGTATTTT. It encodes CASSLGAKGNTQYF.

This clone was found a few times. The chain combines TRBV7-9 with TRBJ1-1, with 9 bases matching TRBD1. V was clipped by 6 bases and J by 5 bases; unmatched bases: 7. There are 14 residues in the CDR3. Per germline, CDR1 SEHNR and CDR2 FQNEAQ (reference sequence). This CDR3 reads CASSSDRGDTEAFF. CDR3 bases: TGTGCCAGCAGTTCGGACAGGGGTGATACTGAAGCTTTCTTT.

CDR3 bases: TGTGCCAGCAGCTTCACAAGCGGGAGTCCCTACGAGCAGTACTTC. It is translated as CASSFTSGSPYEQYF. V is TRBV5-4 and J is TRBJ2-7; 8 bases map to TRBD2. Germline V gene lookup returns CDR1 SGHNT and CDR2 YYREEE (reference sequence). Germline trimming cut 2 bases from V and 2 bases from J; bases unmatched to any gene: 6. The CDR3 has 15 amino acids.

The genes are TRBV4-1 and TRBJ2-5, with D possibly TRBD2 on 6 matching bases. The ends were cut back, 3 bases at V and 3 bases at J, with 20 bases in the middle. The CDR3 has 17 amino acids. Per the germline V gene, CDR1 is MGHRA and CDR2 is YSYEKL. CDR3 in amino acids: CASSHLGTGEREETQYF. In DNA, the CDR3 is TGCGCCAGCAGCCACCTAGGGACGGGGGAGAGGGAAGAGACCCAGTACTTC.

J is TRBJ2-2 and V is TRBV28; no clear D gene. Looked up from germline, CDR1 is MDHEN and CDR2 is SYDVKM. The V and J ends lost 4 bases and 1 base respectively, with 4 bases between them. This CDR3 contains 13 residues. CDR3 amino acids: CASSWGNTGELFF. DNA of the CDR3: TGTGCCAGCAGTTGGGGGAACACCGGGGAGCTGTTTTTT.

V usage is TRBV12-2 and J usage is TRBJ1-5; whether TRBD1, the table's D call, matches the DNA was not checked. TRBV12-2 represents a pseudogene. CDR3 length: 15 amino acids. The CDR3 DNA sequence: TGTGCAAGTCGCTTGGCACAGGGGAGCAATCAGCCCCAGCATTTT. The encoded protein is CASRLAQGSNQPQHF.

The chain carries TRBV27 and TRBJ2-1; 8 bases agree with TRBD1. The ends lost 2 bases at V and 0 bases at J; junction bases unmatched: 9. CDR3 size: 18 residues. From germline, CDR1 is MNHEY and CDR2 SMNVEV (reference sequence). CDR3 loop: CASSLRSGGFSSYNEQFF. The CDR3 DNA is TGTGCCAGCAGTTTACGGTCAGGGGGCTTTAGCTCCTACAATGAGCAGTTCTTC.

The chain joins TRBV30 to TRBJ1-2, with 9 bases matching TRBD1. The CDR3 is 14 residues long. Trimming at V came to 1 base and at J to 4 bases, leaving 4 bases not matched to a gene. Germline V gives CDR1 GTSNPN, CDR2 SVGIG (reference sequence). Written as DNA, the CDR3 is TGTGCCTGGAGTGCGGGACAGGGATTCTATGGCTACACCTTC. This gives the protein CAWSAGQGFYGYTF.